This T cell receptor beta chain stems from a study of T cells in Graves' hyperthyroidism and ophthalmopathy. What was amplified from RNA transcripts were TCR beta CDR3 regions. HTBI primers were the set used in a first-round RT-PCR of the TCR CDR3. TCRdb reprocessed the multiplex PCR reads via MiXCR and lists one record per CDR3 protein. The top ten hold 17% of the sample, which has fewer than 700,000 distinct CDR3 sequences, about 15% seen once. Under 3 months was the duration of disease in ophthalmopathy patients, who also had a Clinical Activity Score of at least 3 and a NOSPECS grade of at least 4. CDR1 DFQATT and CDR2 SNEGSKA come from the germline V gene (reference sequence). The CDR3 runs to 15 residues. Trimming removed 5 bases from V and 6 bases from J; junction bases left unmatched: 8. This clonotype has a handful of counts.

The sequence was collected from a woman aged 18-29 years with Graves' ophthalmopathy. The V and J genes are TRBV20-1 and TRBJ2-1; TRBD2 matches 12 bases. The specimen was blood. CDR3 DNA: TGCAGTGCTCGTTTACTAGCGGGGGGCCTCAATGAGCAGTTCTTC. Translating gives CSARLLAGGLNEQFF.